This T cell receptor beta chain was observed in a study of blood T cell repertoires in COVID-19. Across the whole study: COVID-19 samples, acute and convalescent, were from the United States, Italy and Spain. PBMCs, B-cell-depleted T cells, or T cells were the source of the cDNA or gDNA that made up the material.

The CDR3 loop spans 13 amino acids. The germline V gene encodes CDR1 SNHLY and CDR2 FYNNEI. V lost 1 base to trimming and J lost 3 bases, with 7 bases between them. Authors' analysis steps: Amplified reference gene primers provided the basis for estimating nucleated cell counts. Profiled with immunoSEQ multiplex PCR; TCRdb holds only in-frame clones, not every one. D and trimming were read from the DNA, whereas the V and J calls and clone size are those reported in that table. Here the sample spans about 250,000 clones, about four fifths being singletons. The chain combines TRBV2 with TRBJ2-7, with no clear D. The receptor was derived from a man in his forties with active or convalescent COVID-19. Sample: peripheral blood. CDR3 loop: CASSEGLNYEQYF. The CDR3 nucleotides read TGTGCCAGCAGTGAAGGACTTAACTACGAGCAGTACTTC.